The 21 T cell receptor beta chains in this list originate from one sample, sequenced in a study of cytomegalovirus exposure and HLA in healthy donors. In the PCR, 60 Vbeta and 13 Jbeta primers were used. The table came from immunoSEQ multiplex PCR; TCRdb's copy has only in-frame clones and leaves some out. The profile covers approximately 110,000 clones, with over 60% appearing a single time and about 7.8% taken by the ten largest. Sequenced material: PBMCs. The receptors shown here come from a woman aged 40 to 50 in good health and CMV-seropositive.

The V and J genes are TRBV6-4 and TRBJ1-3; D unresolved. V lost 8 bases and J lost 0, with 8 bases in between. Looked up from germline, CDR1 is MRHNA and CDR2 is SNTAGT. This CDR3 is built from 13 residues. The CDR3 spells CASPEDSGNTIYF. CDR3 DNA sequence: TGTGCCAGCCCGGAGGACTCTGGAAACACCATATATTTT.

The chain joins TRBV7-9 to TRBJ1-3; D is unclear. Between the trimmed V and J ends, which lost 0 bases and 0 bases, there was a span of 9 bases. The length of the CDR3 is 16 residues. Per germline, CDR1 SEHNR and CDR2 FQNEAQ (reference sequence). The CDR3: CASSLAAGSSGNTIYF. The CDR3 coding sequence is TGTGCCAGCAGCTTAGCTGCAGGTAGCTCTGGAAACACCATATATTTT.

The chain recombines TRBV14 with TRBJ2-7; D is unclear. This CDR3 has 16 amino acids. V lost 1 base to trimming and J lost 0 bases, with 13 bases between them. Germline-derived CDR1 and CDR2 are SGHDN and FVKESK. The CDR3 region is CASSQGLRISSYEQYF. The CDR3 nucleotides read TGTGCCAGCAGCCAAGGGCTCAGGATAAGCTCCTACGAGCAGTACTTC.

The chain couples TRBV7-2 to TRBJ2-7; D is ambiguous. V lost 4 bases and J lost 1, with 11 bases in between. Germline V gene sequence: CDR1 SGHTA, CDR2 FQGNSA. This CDR3 spans 14 amino acids. CDR3 sequence (DNA): TGTGCCAGCAGCTCCCACACCCCATCCTACGAGCAGTACTTC. Protein: CASSSHTPSYEQYF. Full variable domain (missing parts from reference TRBV7-2 and TRBJ2-7): GAGVSQSPSNKVTEKGKDVELRCDPISGHTALYWYRQSLGQGLEFLIYFQGNSAPDKSGLPSDRFSAERTGGSVSTLTIQRTQQEDSAVYLCASSSHTPSYEQYFGPGTRLTVT.

This clone appeared a single time. The V gene is TRBV9, the J gene TRBJ1-1, with 10 positions matching TRBD1. V lost 6 bases and J lost 5; bases outside the gene matches: 7. Germline assignment: CDR1 SGDLS and CDR2 YYNGEE. The CDR3 length is 14 residues. In DNA form, the CDR3 reads TGTGCCAGCAACCGACAGGGGGCGCTTACTGAAGCTTTCTTT. Residues: CASNRQGALTEAFF. Supplemented by reference TRBV9 and TRBJ1-1, the full variable domain reads DSGVTQTPKHLITATGQRVTLRCSPRSGDLSVYWYQQSLDQGLQFLIQYYNGEERAKGNILERFSAQQFPDLHSELNLSSLELGDSALYFCASNRQGALTEAFFGQGTRLTVV.

This clone was detected only a few times. The chain links TRBV19 to TRBJ2-3, with 9 bases that match TRBD2. The CDR3 covers 16 residues. CDR1 is LNHDA, CDR2 SQIVND, per germline (reference sequence). Unmatched junction bases numbered 9, after V lost 3 bases and J lost 5 bases. Here the CDR3 DNA reads TGTGCCAGTAGTATGGGACTAGCCCCCTTCCGAGATACGCAGTATTTT. Its protein product is CASSMGLAPFRDTQYF.

This rearrangement joins TRBV6-5 to TRBJ1-2, with D tentatively TRBD1 (6 bases). This CDR3 has 13 residues. Trimming left V 5 bases short and J 4 bases short, with 11 bases between. Germline V gene data show CDR1 as MNHEY and CDR2 as SVGAGI. CDR3 DNA sequence: TGTGCCAGCAGTGTCAGGGGCATCTATGGCTACACCTTC. Residues: CASSVRGIYGYTF.

The sample holds one count of this clone. This sequence joins TRBV7-8 and TRBJ2-7, with 7 bases lining up with TRBD1. The CDR3 runs 13 residues. After removal of 4 bases from V and 5 bases from J, the junction contained 5 bases not matched to a gene. Per the germline V gene, CDR1 is SGHVS and CDR2 is FQNEAQ. DNA of the CDR3: TGTGCCAGCAGCTCGACAGGGCGGCACGAGCAGTACTTC. It translates to CASSSTGRHEQYF.

The chain joins TRBV2 to TRBJ2-5, with 10 nucleotides matching TRBD2. The CDR3 extends over 16 amino acids. The V segment lost 3 bases and the J segment 5 bases; nucleotides outside the gene matches: 9. Germline-derived CDR1 and CDR2 are SNHLY and FYNNEI. The CDR3 reads CASSDGAGGRGETQYF. The CDR3 nucleotides read TGTGCCAGCAGTGATGGAGCGGGGGGGCGGGGGGAGACCCAGTACTTC.

This clone was detected only a few times. The CDR3 protein is CASSASGGQGSSGANVLTF. CDR3 sequence (DNA): TGTGCCAGCAGTGCCAGTGGAGGACAGGGAAGCTCTGGGGCCAACGTCCTGACTTTC. J is TRBJ2-6 and V is TRBV6-1; 8 bases match TRBD1. From germline, CDR1 is MNHNS and CDR2 SASEGT. The V gene end was trimmed by 4 bases and the J gene end by 0 bases; junction bases not matched to a gene: 11. The CDR3 sequence is 19 residues long.

This clone came up a few times. This sequence joins TRBV5-4 and TRBJ2-3; TRBD1 might be the D (5 bases). Germline V gene data show CDR1 as SGHNT and CDR2 as YYREEE (reference sequence). Trimming took 7 bases from V and 2 from J, leaving 11 bases between them. The CDR3 has 13 residues. DNA for the CDR3: TGTGCCAGCTTAGGGGCCCTCACAGATACGCAGTATTTT. Translating gives CASLGALTDTQYF.

The chain is built from TRBV7-2 and TRBJ1-1, with D possibly TRBD1 on 5 matching bases. This CDR3 region has 16 residues. The germline CDR1 and CDR2 sequences are SGHTA and FQGNSA. Trimming took 1 base from V and 11 from J, leaving 23 bases between them. CDR3 region: CASSLVQPGAGPRAFF. The CDR3, as DNA: TGTGCCAGCAGCTTAGTCCAACCGGGTGCGGGGCCGAGGGCTTTCTTT.

J is TRBJ2-7 and V is TRBV5-1; 7 bases match TRBD1. The CDR3 is made up of 15 amino acids. Per the germline V gene, CDR1 is SGHRS and CDR2 is YFSETQ. After removal of 1 base from V and 3 bases from J, the junction contained 7 bases not matched to a gene. CDR3 amino acids: CASSLWGQRDYEQYF. CDR3 sequence (DNA): TGCGCCAGCAGCTTGTGGGGACAGAGAGACTACGAGCAGTACTTC.

A few counts support this clone. The missing conserved phenylalanine or tryptophan at the end of this CDR3 makes a read error likely. The chain uses TRBV7-2 and TRBJ1-6, with a tentative D call TRBD1 (5 bases). With 5 bases removed from V and 7 bases from J, the gap between germline ends came to 15 bases. The CDR3 extends over 15 amino acids. Germline assignment: CDR1 SGHTA and CDR2 FQGNSA. The CDR3 DNA follows: TGTGCCAGCAGCGCCCTAGGGGTCCGGAATTCACCCCTCCACGTT. Amino acid sequence: CASSALGVRNSPLHV.

This clone was detected a few times. The rearrangement links TRBV6-5 to TRBJ2-3; maybe TRBD1 (5 bases). This CDR3 contains 13 residues. Per germline, CDR1 MNHEY and CDR2 SVGAGI. V shed 6 bases and J shed 2 bases, with 9 bases lying between them. CDR3 sequence (DNA): TGTGCCAGCAGGGACACAAACACAGATACGCAGTATTTT. Its translation: CASRDTNTDTQYF.

The rearrangement uses TRBV27 and TRBJ1-2; 8 nucleotides align to TRBD1. Unmatched junction bases numbered 12, after V lost 4 bases and J lost 8 bases. Germline V lookup: CDR1 MNHEY, CDR2 SMNVEV (reference sequence). The CDR3 is 15 residues long. DNA for the CDR3: TGTGCCAGCAGTTCACGGACAGGGAGAATCGGCGGCTACACCTTC. Translated, it gives CASSSRTGRIGGYTF.

The rearrangement joins TRBV2 to TRBJ2-7; D is unresolved. V lost 6 bases to trimming and J lost 0 bases, with 6 bases between them. CDR1 SNHLY and CDR2 FYNNEI come from the germline V gene. This CDR3 comprises 12 residues. The CDR3 protein is CASRTTSYEQYF. For the CDR3, the DNA is TGTGCCAGCAGAACTACCTCCTACGAGCAGTACTTC.

This clone was seen only once. The J gene is TRBJ1-1, the V gene TRBV7-9; D is uncertain. V lost 2 bases and J 4 bases, leaving 11 bases between the germline ends. This CDR3 has 14 amino acids. Germline loops: CDR1 SEHNR, CDR2 FQNEAQ (reference sequence). The CDR3 nucleotides are TGTGCCAGCAGCTTACTGAACGCGGGCACTGAAGCTTTCTTT. Translation: CASSLLNAGTEAFF.

The chain uses TRBV6-7 and TRBJ1-1, with TRBD1 as a possible D gene (5 bases). TRBV6-7 is labeled an ORF, and its function is uncertain. CDR3 length: 13 amino acids. V lost 5 bases and J 0 bases, leaving 7 bases between the germline ends. The CDR3 coding sequence is TGTGCCAGCAGTCACAGGTTGAACACTGAAGCTTTCTTT. Translated: CASSHRLNTEAFF.

This chain connects TRBV5-1 to TRBJ1-2, with 9 bases fitting TRBD1. After removal of 4 bases from V and 2 bases from J, the junction contained 6 bases not matched to a gene. CDR1 SGHRS and CDR2 YFSETQ come from the germline V gene. This CDR3 is 15 amino acids long. In DNA, the CDR3 is TGCGCCAGCAGCCAAGGGGACAGGGAGAACTATGGCTACACCTTC. Translating gives CASSQGDRENYGYTF.

The V call is TRBV7-2, the J call TRBJ2-3; 9 bases are shared with TRBD2. V lost 4 bases and J lost 4; bases outside the gene matches: 12. Germline V gene sequence: CDR1 SGHTA, CDR2 FQGNSA. This CDR3 spans 17 amino acids. CDR3 amino acids: CASSSGLARGPPDTQYF. CDR3 nucleotides: TGTGCCAGCAGCTCGGGACTAGCCCGGGGGCCCCCAGATACGCAGTATTTT.